The sequence of this TCR beta chain was determined in a study of blood T cells in healthy people across ages. It was with a sample-barcoded 5' primer and a J-beta primer mix that a second PCR of roughly 6 to 11 cycles was run. Each cDNA molecule, via a template-switch adaptor with 12 random nucleotides, was tagged. MiXCR, run by TCRdb on the 5' RACE reads, gives a single entry per CDR3 protein. Of over a million distinct CDR3 sequences listed, 35% to 50% are singletons. The CDR3 is 15 residues long. The germline V and J ends were trimmed by 0 bases and 3 bases, with 12 bases remaining between them. CDR1 is LGHNA and CDR2 is YNFKEQ in the germline V gene.

This TCR derives from a woman aged 55-70 years in good health. The source material was blood. The genes are TRBV4-2 and TRBJ2-7; D is perhaps TRBD2 (5 bases). The CDR3, as DNA: TGTGCCAGCAGCCAAGATCACGACGGAGGCTACGAGCAGTACTTC. The encoded protein is CASSQDHDGGYEQYF.